These 8 T cell receptor beta chains were sequenced from one sample in a study of PD-1 blockade in classical Hodgkin lymphoma. Sequenced by immunoSEQ multiplex PCR; TCRdb stores in-frame clones only, minus some. The profile shows some 17,000 clones, around four fifths of them singletons. Relapses following autologous stem cell transplantation were seen in all patients, with brentuximab vedotin exposure varying. Isolation of CD4+ T cells from thawed PBMCs was performed by magnetic negative selection. Material: CD4+ T cells from blood, obtained at baseline. All receptors come from a human donor with classical Hodgkin lymphoma.

This clone was seen a handful of times. The chain joins TRBV5-1 to TRBJ1-4, with a possible D match to TRBD1 (6 bases). V was trimmed by 4 bases and J by 3 bases, leaving 10 bases between them. Germline CDR1 is SGHRS and CDR2 is YFSETQ. The length of the CDR3 is 14 residues. The CDR3 coding sequence is TGCGCCAGCAGCAGGGGGGCATCTAATGAAAAACTGTTTTTT. It yields the protein CASSRGASNEKLFF.

With respect to this clone: Germline is not matched at one junction end, which may reflect a read error. The chain joins TRBV6-1 to TRBJ2-7; D remains unclear. CDR1 and CDR2 from the germline V gene are MNHNS and SASEGT. The CDR3 length is 14 residues. CDR3: CAISEGPAYYEQYF. DNA for the CDR3: TGTGCCATCAGTGAAGGTCCAGCCTACTACGAGCAGTACTTC.

The chain has TRBV5-4 and TRBJ2-5; TRBD1 matches 9 bases. The J call may be faulty, since TRBJ2-7 better matches the DNA end. The CDR3 is made up of 14 amino acids. The V gene's germline CDR1 is SGHNT and CDR2 YYREEE (reference sequence). CDR3 coding DNA: TGTGCCAGCAGCCGACAGGGGGGTCACCACGAGCAGTACTTC. Translation: CASSRQGGHHEQYF.

The chain employs TRBV15 and TRBJ1-6; TRBD1 matches at 8 bases. Trimming cost V 2 bases and J 5 bases; bases outside gene matches: 14. Germline lookup yields CDR1 LNHNV and CDR2 YYDKDF (reference sequence). This CDR3 has 19 residues. CDR3 sequence (DNA): TGTGCCACCAGCAGAACCCAGGGGGCGGAGAGGTGGAATAATTCACCCCTCCACTTT. Residues: CATSRTQGAERWNNSPLHF.

The chain combines TRBV2 with TRBJ2-7; 14 bases match TRBD2. The CDR3 has 15 residues. Germline lookup yields CDR1 SNHLY and CDR2 FYNNEI. The J segment lost 6 bases and the V segment lost 6 bases, leaving 7 bases of the junction unmatched. CDR3 protein: CASRRGLAGVGEQYF. CDR3 nucleotides: TGTGCCAGCAGGCGGGGACTAGCGGGAGTGGGCGAGCAGTACTTC. Variable domain in full (rest from reference TRBV2 and TRBJ2-7): EPEVTQTPSHQVTQMGQEVILRCVPISNHLYFYWYRQILGQKVEFLVSFYNNEISEKSEIFDDQFSVERPDGSNFTLKIRSTKLEDSAMYFCASRRGLAGVGEQYFGPGTRLTVT.

The chain links TRBV7-8 to TRBJ2-5; 7 nucleotides line up with TRBD1. The germline gives CDR1 SGHVS, CDR2 FQNEAQ. The CDR3 is made up of 14 amino acids. The junction had 5 bases not matched to a gene; V was cut back by 5 bases and J by 2 bases. The CDR3 coding sequence is TGTGCCAGCAGCCGCCGGGACAGACAAGAGACCCAGTACTTC. Protein product: CASSRRDRQETQYF.

Note on this clone: At one boundary the junction diverges from the germline segment, which might be a read error. The chain carries TRBV5-1 and TRBJ1-4; D is possibly TRBD1 (6 bases). This CDR3 is built from 14 residues. Germline CDR1 and CDR2: SGHRS and YFSETQ. CDR3 nucleotide sequence: TGCGCCAGCAGCTTCGGGACAACGAATGAAAAACTGTTTTTT. Its translation is CASSFGTTNEKLFF.

The rearrangement links TRBV7-9 to TRBJ2-1, with a weak D call TRBD2 (5 bases). With 1 base removed from V and 4 bases from J, the gap between germline ends came to 11 bases. The germline CDR1 and CDR2 sequences are SEHNR and FQNEAQ (reference sequence). This CDR3 comprises 15 residues. The CDR3 DNA is TGTGCCAGCAGCTTAGGGGCGGCGGGTTACAATGAGCAGTTCTTC. This gives the protein CASSLGAAGYNEQFF.